Presented here are 13 T cell receptor beta chains from one specimen sequenced in a study of T cell responses to AZD1222 COVID-19 vaccine. Here immunoSEQ multiplex PCR was the method, and the copy in TCRdb shows in-frame clones only, minus some. This table holds more than 95,000 clones, over 90% found once. The sequencing here drew on peripheral blood, taken on day 0 of AZD1222 vaccination. The receptors were sampled from an adult in good health.

The chain employs TRBV11-2 and TRBJ1-6; D ambiguous. CDR1 and CDR2 (germline): SGHAT, FQNNGV. With 6 bases removed from V and 7 bases from J, the gap between germline ends came to 22 bases. The CDR3 is 17 amino acids. In DNA, the CDR3 is TGTGCCAGCAGTCCAGTCATGGTCGGTTATCACAATTCACCCCTCCACTTT. This gives the protein CASSPVMVGYHNSPLHF.

This chain joins TRBV7-8 and TRBJ2-1; TRBD2 agrees at 13 bases. This CDR3 comprises 15 residues. V was clipped by 1 base and J by 12 bases; unmatched bases: 6. Germline CDR1 reads SGHVS; CDR2 reads FQNEAQ. The CDR3 sequence is CASSLGGLAGAGQFF. The CDR3 DNA is TGTGCCAGCAGCTTAGGAGGACTAGCGGGAGCAGGGCAGTTCTTC.

CDR3 in DNA: TGCAGCGTCCGTGGGGGACCTGGGGCCAACGTCCTGACTTTC. It yields the protein CSVRGGPGANVLTF. The chain uses TRBV29-1 and TRBJ2-6; D may be TRBD1 or TRBD2 (5 bases each). In germline, CDR1 is SQVTM, CDR2 ANQGSEA. The V gene lost 6 bases and the J gene lost 2 bases, with 11 bases spanning the gap. The CDR3 consists of 14 residues.

The gene calls are TRBV7-2 and TRBJ2-3, with a weak D call TRBD2 (5 bases). The V end was cut by 7 bases, the J end by 1 base, with 15 bases between. This CDR3 contains 15 residues. CDR1 and CDR2 from the germline V gene are SGHTA and FQGNSA. The CDR3 sequence: CASMRRGSGTDTQYF. The CDR3 DNA sequence: TGTGCCAGCATGCGTAGAGGGTCGGGCACAGATACGCAGTATTTT.

The chain links TRBV6-1 to TRBJ1-5; a weak D match, TRBD1 (6 bases). The CDR3 totals 15 residues. V gave up 2 bases and J gave up 0 bases, with 8 bases separating them. Germline V gene lookup returns CDR1 MNHNS and CDR2 SASEGT. CDR3 nucleotides: TGTGCCAGCAGTGAATTGGGACATAGCAATCAGCCCCAGCATTTT. This codes for CASSELGHSNQPQHF.

The CDR3 DNA reads TGTGCCAGCAGCTTCCCCGGGACCGTTCAGTTCTTC. Amino acids: CASSFPGTVQFF. The J gene is TRBJ2-1, the V gene TRBV7-3; possibly TRBD1 or TRBD2 for D (5 bases each). This CDR3 comprises 12 residues. Between the trimmed V and J ends, which lost 3 bases and 13 bases, there was a span of 13 bases. The germline CDR1 and CDR2 sequences are SGHTA and FQGTGA. Full variable domain (remainder filled in from reference TRBV7-3 and TRBJ2-1): GAGVSQTPSNKVTEKGKYVELRCDPISGHTALYWYRQSLGQGPEFLIYFQGTGAADDSGLPNDRFFAVRPEGSVSTLKIQRTERGDSAVYLCASSFPGTVQFFGPGTRLTVL.

This rearrangement joins TRBV4-1 to TRBJ1-6, with a possible D match to TRBD1 (5 bases). There are 15 residues in the CDR3. Trimming pared 4 bases from V and 7 bases from J, leaving 14 bases between. Germline V CDR1 and CDR2: MGHRA, YSYEKL. The DNA for the CDR3 is TGCGCCAGCAGCCGGGACCAGGGCGTAAATTCACCCCTCCACTTT. Amino acid sequence: CASSRDQGVNSPLHF.

The chain couples TRBV3-1 (or the pseudogene TRBV3-2) to TRBJ2-2; the D is unclear. The CDR3 has 13 residues. Trimming removed 3 bases from V and 4 bases from J, with 6 bases in between. The germline CDR1 and CDR2 sequences are LGHDT and YNNKEL (reference sequence). CDR3 sequence (DNA): TGTGCCAGCAGCCACTACACCACCGGGGAGCTGTTTTTT. It codes for CASSHYTTGELFF.

V is TRBV11-3 and J is TRBJ2-2; 9 positions match TRBD2. Trimming removed 8 bases from V and 3 bases from J; junction bases left unmatched: 4. The CDR3 loop spans 14 amino acids. CDR1 is SGHNT and CDR2 is YENEEA in the germline V gene. CDR3 bases: TGTGCCAGCCGCCGGACTAGCGACACCGGGGAGCTGTTTTTT. Encoded protein: CASRRTSDTGELFF.

The chain joins TRBV3-1 (or the pseudogene TRBV3-2) to TRBJ2-7; 9 bases fit TRBD2. CDR1 is LGHDT, CDR2 YNNKEL, per germline (reference sequence). Trimming removed 2 bases from V and 6 bases from J; junction bases left unmatched: 11. The CDR3 contains 16 residues. CDR3 loop: CASSQFSGSTPSEQYF. For the CDR3, the DNA is TGTGCCAGCAGCCAATTTAGCGGGAGTACCCCCTCCGAGCAGTACTTC.

This clone was observed once. This chain joins TRBV6-5 and TRBJ2-6, with a weak D call TRBD1 (5 bases). CDR3 size: 15 residues. V lost 6 bases to trimming and J lost 0 bases, with 9 bases between them. The germline gives CDR1 MNHEY, CDR2 SVGAGI. CDR3 DNA sequence: TGTGCCAGCAGCGTAGACAGCTCTGGGGCCAACGTCCTGACTTTC. Its protein is CASSVDSSGANVLTF.

The chain couples TRBV28 to TRBJ2-7; 8 bases line up with TRBD1. V lost 6 bases and J lost 5; bases outside the gene matches: 9. In germline, CDR1 is MDHEN, CDR2 SYDVKM. The CDR3 contains 14 residues. CDR3 protein: CASRFETGDHEQYF. Written as DNA, the CDR3 is TGTGCCAGCAGGTTCGAGACAGGGGACCACGAGCAGTACTTC.

This chain connects TRBV4-1 to TRBJ1-5, with D perhaps TRBD1 (5 bases). The germline CDR1 and CDR2 sequences are MGHRA and YSYEKL. Trimming took 6 bases from V and 4 from J, leaving 19 bases between them. CDR3 length equals 16 residues. The CDR3 here is CASRSTQAEGNQPQHF. As DNA, the CDR3 is TGCGCCAGCAGGTCCACACAGGCCGAGGGGAATCAGCCCCAGCATTTT.